The clone carrying this T cell receptor beta chain has ten or more counts. The antigen remains unidentified. TCRdb fed the reads into MiXCR, producing one record per CDR3 protein. The sample has tens of thousands of distinct CDR3 sequences, less than 4.5% seen once. This specimen belongs to a study of T cell repertoires in cytomegalovirus infection. Study-wide results and caveats: HLA-C-restricted CMV clonotypes gave the most frequent clonotype in two of eight donors.

V gave up 8 bases and J gave up 0 bases, with 9 bases separating them. This CDR3 is built from 13 residues. Looked up from germline, CDR1 is MDHEN and CDR2 is SYDVKM. The genes are TRBV28 and TRBJ2-3; either TRBD1 or TRBD2 may supply D (5 bases each). Sequencing was carried out using PBMCs. The clonotype comes from a human donor in good health (CMV status not recorded). Some clones in this sample may be carry-over from other donors' samples. The CDR3, as DNA: TGTGCCAGCGGTCGGGGCAGCACAGATACGCAGTATTTT. This codes for CASGRGSTDTQYF.